This TCR beta chain stems from a study of shared clonotypes between healthy human individuals. The naive CD8 population came from CD45RO-negative cells selected for CCR7, without terminally differentiated effector memory CD45RA+ cells. The healthy adult donors were HIV-negative and reported no recent acute infections or vaccinations. The protocol was immunoSEQ multiplex PCR, while the TCRdb copy is restricted to in-frame clones and leaves out a portion. The data show around 610,000 clones, with roughly 96% seen just once and 0.11% held by the top ten. Sequenced input: naive CD8+ T cells sorted from blood. The sequence derives from a woman younger than 45 in good health.

The CDR3 DNA reads as TGTGCCAGCAGCGTAGACCTAGGGGGGCCCTCCACTCGAAACACCATATATTTT. Amino acids: CASSVDLGGPSTRNTIYF. The V call is TRBV9, the J call TRBJ1-3; D might be TRBD1 (6 bases). The CDR3 loop spans 18 amino acids. Germline CDR1 is SGDLS and CDR2 is YYNGEE. The V gene lost 0 bases and the J gene lost 5 bases, with 21 bases spanning the gap.